A selection of T cell receptor beta chains follows, all from one sample in a study of T-cell reconstitution after alpha-beta-depleted transplantation in children. MiXCR, run by TCRdb on the PCR reads, gives a single entry per CDR3 protein. The data contain about 230,000 distinct CDR3 sequences, 9.7% of them singletons. The sequencing here drew on PBMCs from the stem cell graft donor, taken from the stem cell graft. The origin of the receptors is a human donor who donated a stem cell graft to a child with SCID. CDR3s include the opening cysteine and the closing phenylalanine or tryptophan. The D gene is left open where the match is weak. Rows give clone size only sometimes, using once, few, many, or a class for an expanded clone.

j_call,v_call,d_call,clone_size,cdr3_aa,cdr3_nt
TRBJ2-4,TRBV12-3/TRBV12-4,NA,many,CASSPTRVGNIQYF,TGTGCCAGCAGCCCGACTAGGGTCGGGAACATTCAGTACTTC
TRBJ2-1,TRBV6-5,NA,many,CASSPGWAYNEQFF,TGTGCCAGCAGCCCCGGGTGGGCCTACAATGAGCAGTTCTTC
TRBJ1-4,TRBV7-2,NA,many,CASSLVQIGEKLFF,TGTGCCAGCAGCTTAGTCCAAATCGGGGAAAAACTGTTTTTT
TRBJ1-1,TRBV29-1,NA,many,CSVEVQVGSTEAFF,TGCAGCGTTGAAGTCCAGGTCGGGAGCACTGAAGCTTTCTTT
TRBJ1-4,TRBV7-9,NA,many,CASSLDLSTNEKLFF,TGTGCCAGCAGCTTAGACCTATCAACTAATGAAAAACTGTTTTTT
TRBJ2-5,TRBV6-1,NA,many,CASSQLPTQETQYF,TGTGCCAGCAGCCAACTACCGACCCAAGAGACCCAGTACTTC
TRBJ2-5,TRBV24-1,NA,many,CATSERTRQETQYF,TGTGCCACCAGTGAGCGGACAAGACAAGAGACCCAGTACTTC
TRBJ2-7,TRBV6-5,NA,many,CASSRNYEQYF,TGTGCCAGCAGTAGAAACTACGAGCAGTACTTC
TRBJ2-7,TRBV5-1,TRBD1,many,CASSLLQGAYEQYF,TGCGCCAGCAGCTTACTGCAGGGGGCCTACGAGCAGTACTTC
TRBJ2-5,TRBV6-6,NA,many,CASSRMQETQYF,TGTGCCAGCAGCAGGATGCAAGAGACCCAGTACTTC
TRBJ2-7,TRBV5-1,NA,many,CASSFQTSWSSYEQYF,TGCGCCAGCAGCTTTCAAACTAGCTGGAGCTCCTACGAGCAGTACTTC
TRBJ2-1,TRBV7-9,TRBD2,many,CASSSSGIYNEQFF,TGTGCCAGCAGCTCTAGCGGGATCTACAATGAGCAGTTCTTC
TRBJ1-3,TRBV5-1,NA,many,CASSMEGNTIYF,TGCGCCAGCAGCATGGAGGGAAACACCATATATTTT
TRBJ1-5,TRBV20-1,TRBD1,many,CSVGTEVNQPQHF,TGCAGTGTCGGGACAGAGGTTAATCAGCCCCAGCATTTT
TRBJ2-5,TRBV7-3,TRBD1,NA,CASSLLKDPGQGASSSYQETQYF,TGTGCCAGCAGCTTACTAAAAGACCCGGGACAGGGGGCGTCTTCTTCGTACCAAGAGACCCAGTACTTC
TRBJ2-1,TRBV28,NA,many,CASTAPTGHEQFF,TGTGCCAGCACCGCTCCAACAGGACATGAGCAGTTCTTC
TRBJ2-1,TRBV20-1,TRBD2,many,CSASSLAGSYNEQFF,TGCAGTGCTAGTTCGCTAGCGGGCTCCTACAATGAGCAGTTCTTC
TRBJ1-6,TRBV20-1,NA,many,CSASDSRYSPLHF,TGCAGTGCTAGTGACAGTAGATATTCGCCCCTCCACTTT
TRBJ2-1,TRBV29-1,TRBD2,NA,CSVVPRSGGSYNEQFF,TGCAGCGTTGTGCCTCGTAGCGGGGGGTCCTACAATGAGCAGTTCTTC
TRBJ1-2,TRBV9,NA,many,CASSPSGSYYGYTF,TGTGCCAGCAGCCCATCCGGGAGCTACTATGGCTACACCTTC
TRBJ1-1,TRBV5-6,NA,NA,CASSAVRRNTEAFF,TGTGCCAGCAGCGCAGTGAGACGGAACACTGAAGCTTTCTTT
TRBJ2-7,TRBV15,NA,many,CATSRDRGYEQYF,TGTGCCACCAGCAGAGATCGAGGGTACGAGCAGTACTTC
TRBJ1-2,TRBV28,TRBD1,many,CASRSYKGASGYTF,TGTGCCAGCAGGTCTTACAAGGGGGCGAGTGGCTACACCTTC
TRBJ2-2,TRBV5-1,NA,large,CASAPGHGTNTGELFF,TGCGCCAGCGCACCGGGACACGGAACGAACACCGGGGAGCTGTTTTTT
TRBJ2-7,TRBV5-1,TRBD1,many,CASSSRDRHYEQYF,TGCGCCAGCAGCTCCCGGGACAGACACTACGAGCAGTACTTC
TRBJ2-7,TRBV25-1,TRBD1,many,CASSDPGQGRNEQYF,TGTGCCAGCAGTGACCCGGGACAGGGAAGGAATGAGCAGTACTTC
TRBJ1-4,TRBV15,TRBD1,many,CATSRDREHEKLFF,TGTGCCACCAGCCGGGACAGGGAGCATGAAAAACTGTTTTTT